The 2 T cell receptor beta chains presented below share a single source sample, sequenced in a study of CD8+ T cells in alopecia areata. Treatment meaning: oral pan-JAK inhibitor, 5-10 mg twice daily. Following extraction, RNA underwent reverse transcription to cDNA, which served as the sequencing template. Data came from immunoSEQ multiplex PCR; TCRdb stores just in-frame clones and leaves some out. The profile shows fewer than 250,000 clones, less than 45% of them singletons. Specimen: CD4+ T cells sorted from blood, collected around week 36, from a patient treated with tofacitinib. These receptor sequences come from a human donor with alopecia areata.

The gene calls are TRBV25-1 and TRBJ2-2, with D unresolved. This CDR3 comprises 13 residues. From germline, CDR1 is MGHDK and CDR2 SYGVNS. V was shortened by 3 bases and J by 4 bases, with 6 bases between the two germline ends. In DNA, the CDR3 is TGTGCCAGCAGTGATCTGGGCACCGGGGAGCTGTTTTTT. Residues: CASSDLGTGELFF.

This CDR3 is CASSLGEPYNEQFF. CDR3 DNA: TGTGCCAGCAGCTTGGGGGAGCCCTACAATGAGCAGTTCTTC. J is TRBJ2-1 and V is TRBV9; D is possibly TRBD1 or TRBD2 (5 bases each). V was pared by 4 bases and J by 2 bases, with 10 bases between. The CDR3 runs 14 residues. CDR1 SGDLS and CDR2 YYNGEE come from the germline V gene.